This T cell receptor beta chain originates from a study of Graves' ophthalmopathy and Graves' hyperthyroidism. Broader study findings: Detection in blood was also observed for most expanded thyroid clonotypes above 0.001 frequency.

Using RNA transcripts, the TCR beta CDR3 regions were amplified. Scientists carried out first-round RT-PCR using HTBI primers and then a second-round multiplex PCR. TCRdb re-called the multiplex PCR reads through MiXCR, storing one row per CDR3 protein. The sample includes about 380,000 distinct CDR3 sequences, approximately 15% of them seen just once. The germline V gene encodes CDR1 MNHEY and CDR2 SVGAGI. This CDR3 is built from 16 residues. This clonotype was seen ten or more times. Its antigen remains unidentified. A junction end diverges from the germline sequence, so it may reflect a read error. Sequencing was performed on peripheral blood. The chain links TRBV6-5 to TRBJ1-1, with 12 positions matching TRBD1. This clonotype was obtained from a woman under 30 with stable Graves' hyperthyroidism. The CDR3 DNA reads as TGTGCCAGCAGTTACAGATCCGGGACAGGGGGCACTCAAGCTTTCTTT. This translates into CASSYRSGTGGTQAFF.